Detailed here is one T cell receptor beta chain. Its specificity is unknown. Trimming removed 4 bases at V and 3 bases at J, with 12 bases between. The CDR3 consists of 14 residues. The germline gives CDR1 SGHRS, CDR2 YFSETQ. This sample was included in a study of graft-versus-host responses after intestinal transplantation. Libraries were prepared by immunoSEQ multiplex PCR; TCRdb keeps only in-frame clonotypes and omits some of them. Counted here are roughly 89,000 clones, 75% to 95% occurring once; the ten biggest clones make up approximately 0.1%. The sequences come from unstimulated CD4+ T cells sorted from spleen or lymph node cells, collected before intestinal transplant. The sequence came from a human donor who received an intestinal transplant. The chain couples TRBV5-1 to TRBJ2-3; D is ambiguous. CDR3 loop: CASSAALRTDTQYF. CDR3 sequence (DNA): TGCGCCAGCAGCGCCGCACTGCGAACAGATACGCAGTATTTT.